This entry features one TCR beta chain sequence. What this receptor recognizes is not known. No much larger clone is present one base from it, and per-base qualities are unavailable. Inclusive of the bounding cysteine and phenylalanine, the CDR3 is 15 residues long. The kept DNA is CDR3 alone, 45 bases in frame from the first base. CDR1 and CDR2, looked up from the germline V gene, are MDHEN and SYDVKM. Trimming removed 7 bases from V and 4 bases from J, leaving 16 bases between the germline ends. The donors were healthy, HIV-negative adults who had no recently reported acute infections or vaccinations. Every donor was a Caucasian adult living in Nashville, Tennessee, USA. CD4+ T cells were enriched through magnetic negative selection, after which naive cells were positively selected on CD45RA and the remaining negative fraction served as the memory subset. Blood was collected by leukapheresis, and PBMCs were isolated by Ficoll-Histopaque density gradient centrifugation and then cryopreserved in liquid nitrogen vapor phase. Purity and quantity of every magnetically sorted T cell population were checked by analytical flow cytometry. From each sorted fraction, genomic DNA was isolated and quantified by UV absorbance on a Nanodrop 2000c.

These data are taken from a study of shared clonotypes between healthy human individuals (dated by TCRdb to about 2020). As for the study more broadly: A couple of women and a few men aged 18 to 49 years were included in the cohort. For each donor, CD4 naive and CD4 memory were each run on three plates, CD8 naive on two plates, and CD8 memory on one plate. Blood TCR repertoires of about 5 healthy adults were deeply sequenced to estimate repertoire size and the extent of clonotype sharing between individuals. To increase sequencing depth and limit assay-specific biases, TCR repertoire library preparation and sequencing were carried out by different laboratories using diverse techniques. Between about 0.94 and 8.9 billion PBMCs per donor were obtained by leukapheresis. Beyond this particular receptor, the publication reports: About 5% of naive CD4, roughly 3.6% of naive CD8, 2.3% of memory CD4, and roughly 0.4% of memory CD8 clonotypes were shared across several donors. Larger estimated clonotype richness was generally found for naive subsets than for memory subsets. Even with the large sequencing depth, rarefaction of the sorted-subset datasets indicated that sequencing was incomplete. Sampling was restricted to blood, and TCR repertoires in tissue are likely to differ from TCR repertoires in blood. Compared with non-shared clonotypes, clonotypes shared by all four sorted-subset donors had higher generation probabilities. Because the study included only a small number of donors, the genetic and exposure-history diversity represented was limited. Based on pairwise subsampling, the degree of clonotype sharing among donors was expected to be affected by sequencing depth.

Using the deep immunoSEQ assay, TCR CDR3 regions were amplified from genomic DNA by multiplex PCR. For each cell subset, the extracted genomic DNA was distributed evenly across all wells of several immunoSEQ 96-well plates, and each plate served as one replicate. For sorted subsets, each replicate PCR was loaded with 200 ng genomic DNA, equivalent to approximately 33,000 T cell genomes. Purified libraries were measured with a Qubit 3.0 fluorometer, size-checked on a Bioanalyzer 2100, and measured again with the KAPA Library Quantification kit. Every immunoSEQ 96-well plate was sequenced on a separate single-read 150-cycle Illumina NextSeq 550 flow cell. The paper's data handling went like this. Because the immunoSEQ output included only junctional sequences and no quality scores, the filtering could not be the same as the filtering used for full-length reads. To assign V/J genes and CDR3, sequences were annotated against IMGT germline references using PyIR, a Python wrapper for IgBLAST v1.9. Reads were removed for weak V/J assignments (E-value above 1e-6), missing CDR3, stop codons, out-of-frame junctions, or ambiguous translated residues. A V3J clonotype was defined by an identical inferred V gene, J gene, and CDR3 amino acid sequence. The percentage overlap between two repertoires was calculated by dividing the number of shared unique clonotypes by the size of the smaller repertoire. Three approaches were used to assess repertoire richness: RTK rarefaction, the Chao1 estimator, and Recon v2.1 estimates of unobserved clonotypes. Generation probabilities for all TCRbeta clonotypes obtained by the gDNA method from a handful of donors were computed using OLGA. Entries here come from immuneACCESS through TCRdb and include only in-frame sequences with V and J called. Some clones fail to appear in such tables; in the studies checked, an unresolved V gene covers under half of the shortfall, and the cause of the remainder is unknown. V and J calls and clone size are those listed in that table; D and trimming were worked out from the DNA. The sample includes roughly 2 million clones, with nearly 97% observed a single time. Clones ranked in the top ten supply 0.1% to 0.15% of the sample.

Recombination joined TRBV28 with TRBJ1-4; TRBD1 is a possible D gene, resting on 6 matching bases. The receptor was derived from a man between 18 and 29 years old in good health. The sequencing input was naive CD4+ T cells sorted from blood. The cell subset or site label, as the study defines it: CD45RA+ positively selected. The nucleotide sequence reads as follows: TGTGCCAGCACCGAACGACGAGGGGGTAATGAAAAACTGTTTTTT. The translation is CASTERRGGNEKLFF.